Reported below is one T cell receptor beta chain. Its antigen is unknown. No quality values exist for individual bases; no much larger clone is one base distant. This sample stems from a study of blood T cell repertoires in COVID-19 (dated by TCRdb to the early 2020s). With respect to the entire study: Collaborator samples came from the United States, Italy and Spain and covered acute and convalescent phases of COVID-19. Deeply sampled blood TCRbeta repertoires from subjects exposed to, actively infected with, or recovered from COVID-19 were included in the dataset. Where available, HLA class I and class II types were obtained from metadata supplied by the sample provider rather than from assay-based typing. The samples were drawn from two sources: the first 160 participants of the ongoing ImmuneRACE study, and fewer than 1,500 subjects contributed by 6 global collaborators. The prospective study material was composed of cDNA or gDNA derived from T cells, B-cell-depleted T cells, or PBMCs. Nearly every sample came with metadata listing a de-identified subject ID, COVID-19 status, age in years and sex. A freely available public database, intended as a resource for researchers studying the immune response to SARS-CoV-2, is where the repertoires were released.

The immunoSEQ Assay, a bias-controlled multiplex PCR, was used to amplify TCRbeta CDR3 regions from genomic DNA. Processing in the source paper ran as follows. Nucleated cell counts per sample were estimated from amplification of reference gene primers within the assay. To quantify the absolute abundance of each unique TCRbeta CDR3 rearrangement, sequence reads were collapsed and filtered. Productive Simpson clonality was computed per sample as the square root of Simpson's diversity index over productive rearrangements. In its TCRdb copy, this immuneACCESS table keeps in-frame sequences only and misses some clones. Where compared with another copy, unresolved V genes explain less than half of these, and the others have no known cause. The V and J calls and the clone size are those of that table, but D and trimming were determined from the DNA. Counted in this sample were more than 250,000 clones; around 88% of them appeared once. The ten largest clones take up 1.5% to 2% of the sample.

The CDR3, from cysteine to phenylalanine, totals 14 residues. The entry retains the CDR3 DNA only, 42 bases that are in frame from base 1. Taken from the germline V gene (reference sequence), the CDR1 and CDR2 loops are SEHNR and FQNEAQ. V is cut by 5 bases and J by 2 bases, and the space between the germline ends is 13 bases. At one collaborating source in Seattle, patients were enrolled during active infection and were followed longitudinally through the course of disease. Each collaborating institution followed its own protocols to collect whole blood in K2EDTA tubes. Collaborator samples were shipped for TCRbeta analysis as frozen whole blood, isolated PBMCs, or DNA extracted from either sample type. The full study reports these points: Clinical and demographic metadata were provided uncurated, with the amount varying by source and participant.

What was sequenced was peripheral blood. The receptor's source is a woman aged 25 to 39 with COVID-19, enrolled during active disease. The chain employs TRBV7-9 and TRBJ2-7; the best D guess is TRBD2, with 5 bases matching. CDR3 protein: CASSGRGYPYEQYF. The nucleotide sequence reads TGTGCCAGCAGCGGACGGGGTTATCCCTACGAGCAGTACTTC.